This T cell receptor beta chain was obtained from a study of cytomegalovirus exposure and HLA in healthy donors. Study-level background: Assignment to the Caucasian-associated ancestry cluster applied to 81% of the approximately 400 genotyped donors. General observations from the study: Reportedly, TCR beta sequences accurately predicted HLA-A and HLA-B alleles in most subjects. The availability of immune exposure information extended only to CMV serostatus. Testing in vitro showed a few CMV-associated chains specific for CMV antigens.

This PCR relied on a set of 60 Vbeta primers and 13 Jbeta primers. Data came from immunoSEQ multiplex PCR; TCRdb stores just in-frame clones and leaves some out. The sample includes 150,000 to 200,000 clones, around four fifths of them seen just once. About this clone: Its target is not known.

The CDR3 has 13 residues. V was pared by 5 bases and J by 5 bases, with 4 bases of the junction left unmatched. The germline V gene has CDR1 LGHNT and CDR2 FRNRAP. The sequencing input was PBMCs. The TCR comes from a man between 18 and 29 years old in good health and CMV-seronegative. The genes are TRBV12-5 and TRBJ2-5, with 8 bases aligning to TRBD2. CDR3 in DNA: TGTGCTAGTGGTCCGAGCGGGGGCGAGACCCAGTACTTC. As protein: CASGPSGGETQYF. Together with reference TRBV12-5 and TRBJ2-5, the CDR3 gives the full variable domain: DARVTQTPRHKVTEMGQEVTMRCQPILGHNTVFWYRQTMMQGLELLAYFRNRAPLDDSGMPKDRFSAEMPDATLATLKIQPSEPRDSAVYFCASGPSGGETQYFGPGTRLLVL.